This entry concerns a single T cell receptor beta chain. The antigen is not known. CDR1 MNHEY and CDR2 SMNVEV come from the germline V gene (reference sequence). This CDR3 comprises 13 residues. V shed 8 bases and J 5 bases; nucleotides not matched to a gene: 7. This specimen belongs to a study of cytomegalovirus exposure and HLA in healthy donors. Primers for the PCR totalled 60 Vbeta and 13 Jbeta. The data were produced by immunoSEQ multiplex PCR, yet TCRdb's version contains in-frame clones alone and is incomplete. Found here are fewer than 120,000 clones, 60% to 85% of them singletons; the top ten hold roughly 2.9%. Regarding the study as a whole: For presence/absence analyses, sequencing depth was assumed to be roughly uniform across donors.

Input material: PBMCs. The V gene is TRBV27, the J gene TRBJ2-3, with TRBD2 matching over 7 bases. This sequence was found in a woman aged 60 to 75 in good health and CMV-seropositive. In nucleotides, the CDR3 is TGTGCCAGCGGGCTAGCGGAGGGAGATACGCAGTATTTT. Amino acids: CASGLAEGDTQYF.